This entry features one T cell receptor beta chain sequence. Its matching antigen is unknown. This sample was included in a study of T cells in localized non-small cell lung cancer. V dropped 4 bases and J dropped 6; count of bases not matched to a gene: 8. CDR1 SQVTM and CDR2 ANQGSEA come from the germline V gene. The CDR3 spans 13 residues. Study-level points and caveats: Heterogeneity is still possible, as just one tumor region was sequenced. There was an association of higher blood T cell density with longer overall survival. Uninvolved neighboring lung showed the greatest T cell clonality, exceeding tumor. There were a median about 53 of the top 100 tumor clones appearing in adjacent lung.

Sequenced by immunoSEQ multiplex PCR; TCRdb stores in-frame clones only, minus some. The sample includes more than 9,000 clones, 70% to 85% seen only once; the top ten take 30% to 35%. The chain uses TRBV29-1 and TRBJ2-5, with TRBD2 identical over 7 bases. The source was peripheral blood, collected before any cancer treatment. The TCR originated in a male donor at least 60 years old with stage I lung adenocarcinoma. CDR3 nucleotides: TGCAGCGTTGGCCCGGGGGGAAGGCAGACCCAGTACTTC. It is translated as CSVGPGGRQTQYF.